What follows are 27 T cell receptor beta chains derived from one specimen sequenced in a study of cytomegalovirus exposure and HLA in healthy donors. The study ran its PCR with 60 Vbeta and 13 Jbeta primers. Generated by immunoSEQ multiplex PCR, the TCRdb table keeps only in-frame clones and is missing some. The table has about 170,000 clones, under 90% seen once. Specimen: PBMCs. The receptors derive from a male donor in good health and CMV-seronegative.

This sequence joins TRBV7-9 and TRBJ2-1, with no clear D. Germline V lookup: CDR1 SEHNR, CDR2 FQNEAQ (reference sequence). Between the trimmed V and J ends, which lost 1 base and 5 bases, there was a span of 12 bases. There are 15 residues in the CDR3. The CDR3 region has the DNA TGTGCCAGCAGCTTAGTTAAGGCTCAGGACAATGAGCAGTTCTTC. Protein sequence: CASSLVKAQDNEQFF.

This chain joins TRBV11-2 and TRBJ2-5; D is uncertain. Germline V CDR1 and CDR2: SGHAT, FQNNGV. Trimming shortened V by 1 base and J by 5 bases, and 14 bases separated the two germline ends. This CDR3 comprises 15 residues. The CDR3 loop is CASSLGSRNAETQYF. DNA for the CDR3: TGTGCCAGCAGCTTAGGTAGTCGAAATGCGGAGACCCAGTACTTC. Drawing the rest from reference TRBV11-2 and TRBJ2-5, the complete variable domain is EAGVAQSPRYKIIEKRQSVAFWCNPISGHATLYWYQQILGQGPKLLIQFQNNGVVDDSQLPKDRFSAERLKGVDSTLKIQPAKLEDSAVYLCASSLGSRNAETQYFGPGTRLLVL.

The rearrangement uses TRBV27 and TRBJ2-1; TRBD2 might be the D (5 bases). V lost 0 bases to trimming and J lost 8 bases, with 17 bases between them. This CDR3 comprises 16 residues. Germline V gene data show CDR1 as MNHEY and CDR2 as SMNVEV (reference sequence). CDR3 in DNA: TGTGCCAGCAGTTTATCGTCCTCTGGCGCTAGCCATGAGCAGTTCTTC. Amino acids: CASSLSSSGASHEQFF.

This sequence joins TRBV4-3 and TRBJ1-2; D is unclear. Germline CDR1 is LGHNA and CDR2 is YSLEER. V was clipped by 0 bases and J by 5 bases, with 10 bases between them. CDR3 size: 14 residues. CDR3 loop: CASSQEGGLYGYTF. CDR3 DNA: TGCGCCAGCAGCCAAGAAGGCGGTTTATATGGCTACACCTTC.

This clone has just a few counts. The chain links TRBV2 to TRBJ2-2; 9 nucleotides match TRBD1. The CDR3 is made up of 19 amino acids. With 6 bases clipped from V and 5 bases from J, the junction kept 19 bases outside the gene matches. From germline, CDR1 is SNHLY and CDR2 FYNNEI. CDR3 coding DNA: TGTGCCAGCAGCGATCCGGGACAGGGTGGGTCGAATCCTACCGGGGAGCTGTTTTTT. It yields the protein CASSDPGQGGSNPTGELFF.

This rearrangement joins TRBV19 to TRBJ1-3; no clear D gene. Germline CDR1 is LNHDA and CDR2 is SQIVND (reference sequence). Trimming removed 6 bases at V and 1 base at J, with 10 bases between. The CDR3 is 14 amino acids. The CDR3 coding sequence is TGTGCCAGTAGAAACTATCCTTCTGGAAACACCATATATTTT. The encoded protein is CASRNYPSGNTIYF.

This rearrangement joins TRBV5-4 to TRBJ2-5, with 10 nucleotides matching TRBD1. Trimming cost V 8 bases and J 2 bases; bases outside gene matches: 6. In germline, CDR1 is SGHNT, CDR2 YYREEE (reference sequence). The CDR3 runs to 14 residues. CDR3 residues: CASSGQGLQETQYF. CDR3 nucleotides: TGTGCCAGTTCGGGACAGGGGCTTCAAGAGACCCAGTACTTC.

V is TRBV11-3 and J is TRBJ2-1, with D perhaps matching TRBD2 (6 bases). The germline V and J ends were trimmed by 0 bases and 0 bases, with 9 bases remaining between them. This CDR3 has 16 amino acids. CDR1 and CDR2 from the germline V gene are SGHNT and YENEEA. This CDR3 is CASSLDSGSSYNEQFF. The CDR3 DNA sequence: TGTGCCAGCAGCTTAGATTCCGGGAGCTCCTACAATGAGCAGTTCTTC. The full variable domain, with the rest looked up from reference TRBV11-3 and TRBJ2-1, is EAGVVQSPRYKIIEKKQPVAFWCNPISGHNTLYWYLQNLGQGPELLIRYENEEAVDDSQLPKDRFSAERLKGVDSTLKIQPAELGDSAVYLCASSLDSGSSYNEQFFGPGTRLTVL.

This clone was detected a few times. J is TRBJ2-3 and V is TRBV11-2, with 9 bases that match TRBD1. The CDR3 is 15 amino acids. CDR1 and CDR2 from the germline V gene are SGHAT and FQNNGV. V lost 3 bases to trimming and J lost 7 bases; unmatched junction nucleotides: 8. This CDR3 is CASSFGTGRGNTQYF. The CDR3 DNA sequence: TGTGCCAGCAGCTTCGGGACAGGGCGCGGGAATACGCAGTATTTT.

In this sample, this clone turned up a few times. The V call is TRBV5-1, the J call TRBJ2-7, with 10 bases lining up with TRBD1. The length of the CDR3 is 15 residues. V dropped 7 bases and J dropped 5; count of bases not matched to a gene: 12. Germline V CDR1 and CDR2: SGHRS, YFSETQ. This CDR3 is CASSRLGTGAHEQYF. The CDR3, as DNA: TGCGCCAGCTCACGGCTTGGGACAGGGGCCCACGAGCAGTACTTC.

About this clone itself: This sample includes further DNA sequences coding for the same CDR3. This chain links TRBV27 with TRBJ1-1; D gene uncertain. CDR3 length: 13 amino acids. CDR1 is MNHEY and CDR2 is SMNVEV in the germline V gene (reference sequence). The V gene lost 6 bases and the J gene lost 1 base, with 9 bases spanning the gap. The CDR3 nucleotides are TGTGCCAGCAGCTACAGACAGAACACTGAAGCTTTCTTT. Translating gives CASSYRQNTEAFF.

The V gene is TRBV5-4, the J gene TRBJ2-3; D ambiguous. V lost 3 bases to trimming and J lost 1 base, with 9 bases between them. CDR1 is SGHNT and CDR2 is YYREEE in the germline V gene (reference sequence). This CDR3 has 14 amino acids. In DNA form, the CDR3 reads TGTGCCAGCAGCTCCAGTGGTGGCACAGATACGCAGTATTTT. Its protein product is CASSSSGGTDTQYF.

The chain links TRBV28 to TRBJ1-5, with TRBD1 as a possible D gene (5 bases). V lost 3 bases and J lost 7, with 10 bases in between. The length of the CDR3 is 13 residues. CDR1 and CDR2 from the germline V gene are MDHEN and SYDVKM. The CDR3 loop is CASSFRGWQPQHF. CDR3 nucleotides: TGTGCCAGCAGTTTCCGGGGGTGGCAGCCCCAGCATTTT. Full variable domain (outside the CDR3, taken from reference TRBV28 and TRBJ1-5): DVKVTQSSRYLVKRTGEKVFLECVQDMDHENMFWYRQDPGLGLRLIYFSYDVKMKEKGDIPEGYSVSREKKERFSLILESASTNQTSMYLCASSFRGWQPQHFGDGTRLSIL.

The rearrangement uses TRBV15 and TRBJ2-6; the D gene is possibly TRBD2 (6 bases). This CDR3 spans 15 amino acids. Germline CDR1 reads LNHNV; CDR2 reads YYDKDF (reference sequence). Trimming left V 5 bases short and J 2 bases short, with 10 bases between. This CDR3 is CATSSWGAGANVLTF. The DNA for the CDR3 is TGTGCCACCAGCTCCTGGGGGGCTGGGGCCAACGTCCTGACTTTC.

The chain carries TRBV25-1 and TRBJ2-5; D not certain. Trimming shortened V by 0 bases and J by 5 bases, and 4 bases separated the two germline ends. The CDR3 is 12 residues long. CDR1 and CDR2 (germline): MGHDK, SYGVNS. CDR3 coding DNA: TGTGCCAGCAGTGAATATATGGAGACCCAGTACTTC. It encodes CASSEYMETQYF.

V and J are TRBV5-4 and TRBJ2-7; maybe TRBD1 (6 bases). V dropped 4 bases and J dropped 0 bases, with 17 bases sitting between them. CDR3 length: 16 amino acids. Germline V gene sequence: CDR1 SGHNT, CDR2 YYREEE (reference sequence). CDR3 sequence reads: CASSPPVGARSYEQYF. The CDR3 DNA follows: TGTGCCAGCAGCCCCCCCGTGGGGGCCCGCTCCTACGAGCAGTACTTC.

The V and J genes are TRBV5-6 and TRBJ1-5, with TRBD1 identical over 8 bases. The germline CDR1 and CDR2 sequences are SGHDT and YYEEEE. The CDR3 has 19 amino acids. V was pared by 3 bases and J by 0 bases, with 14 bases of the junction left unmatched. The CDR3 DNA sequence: TGTGCCAGCAGCTCCAAAACGGGACAGGAGTTTTATAGCAATCAGCCCCAGCATTTT. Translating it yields CASSSKTGQEFYSNQPQHF.

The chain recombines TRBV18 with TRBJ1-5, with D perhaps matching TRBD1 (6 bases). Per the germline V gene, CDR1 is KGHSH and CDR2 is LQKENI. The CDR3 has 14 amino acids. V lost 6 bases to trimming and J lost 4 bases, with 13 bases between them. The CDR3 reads CASSPGTRNQPQHF. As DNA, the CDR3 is TGTGCCAGCTCTCCCGGGACACGAAATCAGCCCCAGCATTTT.

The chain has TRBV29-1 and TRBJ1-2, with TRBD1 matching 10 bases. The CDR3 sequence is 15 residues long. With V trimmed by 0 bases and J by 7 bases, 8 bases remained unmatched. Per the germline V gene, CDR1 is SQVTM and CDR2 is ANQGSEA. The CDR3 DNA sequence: TGCAGCGTTGAAGAGGGGATCGGGACAGGGGTTGGCTACACCTTC. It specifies CSVEEGIGTGVGYTF.

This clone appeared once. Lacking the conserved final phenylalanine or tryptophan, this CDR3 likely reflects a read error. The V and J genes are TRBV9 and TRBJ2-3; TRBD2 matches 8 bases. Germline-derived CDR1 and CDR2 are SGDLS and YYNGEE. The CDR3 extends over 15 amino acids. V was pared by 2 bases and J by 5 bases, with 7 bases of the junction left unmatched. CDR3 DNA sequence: TGTGCCAGCAGCGTGGCACTAGCGGACCAAGATACGCAGTATCTT. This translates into CASSVALADQDTQYL.

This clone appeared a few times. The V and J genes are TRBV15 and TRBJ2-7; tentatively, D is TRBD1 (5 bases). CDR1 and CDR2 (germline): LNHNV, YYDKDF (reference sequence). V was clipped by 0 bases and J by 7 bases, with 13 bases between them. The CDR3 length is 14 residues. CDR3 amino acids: CATSRDRGGLEQYF. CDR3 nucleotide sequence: TGTGCCACCAGCAGAGATAGGGGCGGTTTAGAGCAGTACTTC.

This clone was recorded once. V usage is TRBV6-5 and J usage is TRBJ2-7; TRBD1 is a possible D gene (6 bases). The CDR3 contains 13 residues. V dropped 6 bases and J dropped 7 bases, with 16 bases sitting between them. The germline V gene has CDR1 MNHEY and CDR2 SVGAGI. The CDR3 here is CASSETGTGEQYF. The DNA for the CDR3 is TGTGCCAGCAGCGAAACAGGGACGGGAGAGCAGTACTTC.

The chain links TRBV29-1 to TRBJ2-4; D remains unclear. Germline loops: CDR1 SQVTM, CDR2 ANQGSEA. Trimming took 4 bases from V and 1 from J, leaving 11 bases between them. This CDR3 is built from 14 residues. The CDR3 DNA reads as TGCAGCGTTGCCCCTAGGATGGCCAAAAACATTCAGTACTTC. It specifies CSVAPRMAKNIQYF. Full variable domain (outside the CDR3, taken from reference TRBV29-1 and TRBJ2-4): SAVISQKPSRDICQRGTSLTIQCQVDSQVTMMFWYRQQPGQSLTLIATANQGSEATYESGFVIDKFPISRPNLTFSTLTVSNMSPEDSSIYLCSVAPRMAKNIQYFGAGTRLSVL.

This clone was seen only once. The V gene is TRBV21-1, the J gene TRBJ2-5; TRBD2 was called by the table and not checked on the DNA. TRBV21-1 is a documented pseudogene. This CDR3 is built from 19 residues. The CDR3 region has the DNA TGTGCCAGCAGCAGGCAAGGGACTAGCGGGATGCATAACCAAGAGACCCAGTACTTC. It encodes CASSRQGTSGMHNQETQYF.

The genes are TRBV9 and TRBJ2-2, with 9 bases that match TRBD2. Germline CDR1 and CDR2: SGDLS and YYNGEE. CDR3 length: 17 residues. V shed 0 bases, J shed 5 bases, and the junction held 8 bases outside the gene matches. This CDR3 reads CASSVDGGGARTGELFF. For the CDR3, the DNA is TGTGCCAGCAGCGTAGATGGCGGGGGGGCGAGAACCGGGGAGCTGTTTTTT.

The CDR3 nucleotides read TGTGCCAGCAGTGAAGGACAGTTTGGGGCTTCACCCCTCCACTTT. Translating it yields CASSEGQFGASPLHF. The chain uses TRBV2 and TRBJ1-6; D possibly corresponds to TRBD1 (5 bases). Deletions cut 1 base from V and 9 bases from J, with 13 bases between. Germline CDR1 and CDR2: SNHLY and FYNNEI. The CDR3 is 15 amino acids.

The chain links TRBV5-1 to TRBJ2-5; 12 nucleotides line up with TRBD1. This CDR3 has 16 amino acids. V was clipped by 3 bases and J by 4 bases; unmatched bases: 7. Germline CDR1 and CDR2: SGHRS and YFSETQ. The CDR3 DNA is TGCGCCAGCAGCTCTCCGGGACAGGGGGCTTTAGAGACCCAGTACTTC. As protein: CASSSPGQGALETQYF.